One sample yielded the 30 T cell receptor beta chains listed below, sequenced in a study of shared clonotypes between healthy human individuals. Naive CD8 cells comprised CD45RO-negative, CCR7-positively selected cells, excluding terminally differentiated effector memory CD45RA+ cells. Method: immunoSEQ multiplex PCR; TCRdb's copy keeps in-frame clones and lacks some. The sample yields about 2.1 million clones, 90% to 95% seen once. What was sequenced was naive CD8+ T cells from PBMCs. These receptors were collected from a man between 18 and 29 years old in good health. Some clones in this sample may be carry-over from other donors' samples.

This chain joins TRBV2 and TRBJ2-5; 13 nucleotides match TRBD2. CDR1 and CDR2 from the germline V gene are SNHLY and FYNNEI. V lost 4 bases to trimming and J lost 6 bases; unmatched junction nucleotides: 11. The length of the CDR3 is 17 residues. CDR3 amino acids: CASSGYTGTSGIKTQYF. In DNA form, the CDR3 reads TGTGCCAGCAGTGGTTACACCGGGACTAGCGGGATAAAGACCCAGTACTTC.

V usage is TRBV27 and J usage is TRBJ1-1; D possibly corresponds to TRBD1 (6 bases). Germline V gene lookup returns CDR1 MNHEY and CDR2 SMNVEV (reference sequence). V gave up 9 bases and J gave up 2 bases, with 10 bases separating them. CDR3 size: 12 residues. The CDR3 DNA reads as TGTGCCAGGACAGGAGACAACACTGAAGCTTTCTTT. It specifies CARTGDNTEAFF.

This clone was detected once. This chain uses TRBV5-4 with TRBJ2-1, with a weak D call TRBD1 (5 bases). The CDR3 totals 15 residues. CDR1 is SGHNT, CDR2 YYREEE, per germline (reference sequence). The germline V and J ends were trimmed by 1 base and 7 bases, with 15 bases remaining between them. Here the CDR3 reads CASSLKQEMRNEQFF. CDR3 bases: TGTGCCAGCAGCTTGAAACAGGAAATGAGGAATGAGCAGTTCTTC.

The V call is TRBV28, the J call TRBJ2-5, with 7 positions matching TRBD2. The CDR3 runs 16 residues. V lost 5 bases, J lost 1 base, and 10 bases stayed unmatched. CDR1 MDHEN and CDR2 SYDVKM come from the germline V gene. In DNA form, the CDR3 reads TGTGCCAGCAGTCCACCCCATCTAGCGGTCCAAGAGACCCAGTACTTC. Translation gives CASSPPHLAVQETQYF.

The chain employs TRBV11-2 and TRBJ2-7; 13 bases are a match to TRBD2. Germline loops: CDR1 SGHAT, CDR2 FQNNGV. The CDR3 length is 16 residues. The J segment lost 5 bases and the V segment lost 3 bases, leaving 7 bases of the junction unmatched. CDR3 bases: TGTGCCAGCAGCTTGGGACCGGGACTAGCGGGAAACGAGCAGTACTTC. It is translated as CASSLGPGLAGNEQYF.

The chain links TRBV21-1 to TRBJ1-5; whether TRBD1, the table's D call, matches the DNA was not checked. TRBV21-1 is a pseudogene. This CDR3 spans 14 amino acids. The CDR3 reads CASSARLSNQPQHF. The CDR3 DNA follows: TGTGCCAGCAGTGCCAGGTTGAGCAATCAGCCCCAGCATTTT.

A remark on this clone: Additional DNA sequences in this sample encode the identical CDR3. The chain combines TRBV27 with TRBJ2-7; the D is unclear. The V gene lost 0 bases and the J gene lost 3 bases, with 9 bases spanning the gap. CDR1 is MNHEY, CDR2 SMNVEV, per germline (reference sequence). The CDR3 extends over 14 amino acids. CDR3 protein: CASSLSRQSYEQYF. CDR3 in DNA: TGTGCCAGCAGTTTATCCAGGCAGAGCTACGAGCAGTACTTC.

The rearrangement uses TRBV7-9 and TRBJ2-5, with D unresolved. V lost 5 bases to trimming and J lost 5 bases, with 12 bases between them. The CDR3 sequence is 13 residues long. The germline V gene has CDR1 SEHNR and CDR2 FQNEAQ (reference sequence). CDR3: CASSHPASETQYF. CDR3 bases: TGTGCCAGCAGCCACCCCGCAAGTGAGACCCAGTACTTC.

About this clone: Within the sample, other DNA sequences also encode this same CDR3. The chain joins TRBV27 to TRBJ2-7; no reliable D call. Germline loops: CDR1 MNHEY, CDR2 SMNVEV (reference sequence). CDR3 length: 14 residues. V was cut by 3 bases and J by 0 bases, with 9 bases left in between. The CDR3: CASSFRGISYEQYF. The DNA of the CDR3 is TGTGCCAGCAGTTTTCGAGGCATCTCCTACGAGCAGTACTTC.

This clone was observed once. The genes are TRBV5-5 and TRBJ1-1; 11 bases fit TRBD1. The germline CDR1 and CDR2 sequences are SGHKS and YYEKEE (reference sequence). The CDR3 is 16 amino acids. The ends lost 3 bases at V and 2 bases at J; junction bases unmatched: 6. For the CDR3, the DNA is TGTGCCAGCAGCTGGACGGGACAGGGGGTAAACACTGAAGCTTTCTTT. Protein product: CASSWTGQGVNTEAFF. The whole variable domain, filled in from reference TRBV5-5 and TRBJ1-1, reads DAGVTQSPTHLIKTRGQQVTLRCSPISGHKSVSWYQQVLGQGPQFIFQYYEKEERGRGNFPDRFSARQFPNYSSELNVNALLLGDSALYLCASSWTGQGVNTEAFFGQGTRLTVV.

This chain joins TRBV4-2 and TRBJ2-1, with D unresolved. In germline, CDR1 is LGHNA, CDR2 YNFKEQ. The germline V and J ends were trimmed by 1 base and 7 bases, with 5 bases remaining between them. This CDR3 has 12 residues. CDR3 sequence (DNA): TGTGCCAGCAGCCAAGTCAGGAATGAGCAGTTCTTC. Its protein is CASSQVRNEQFF.

The chain employs TRBV7-2 and TRBJ1-5; no firm D call. V lost 4 bases and J lost 0, with 7 bases in between. The V gene's germline CDR1 is SGHTA and CDR2 FQGNSA. The CDR3 covers 14 residues. CDR3 sequence: CASSYLYSNQPQHF. The DNA of the CDR3 is TGTGCCAGCAGCTATTTGTATAGCAATCAGCCCCAGCATTTT.

This rearrangement joins TRBV6-6 to TRBJ2-7; 10 bases align to TRBD1. Germline CDR1 and CDR2: MNHNY and SVGAGI (reference sequence). The CDR3 has 16 amino acids. The V segment lost 0 bases and the J segment 0 bases; nucleotides outside the gene matches: 2. CDR3 DNA sequence: TGTGCCAGCAGTTACTCGGGGGACAGGGGCTCCTACGAGCAGTACTTC. Protein product: CASSYSGDRGSYEQYF.

This sequence joins TRBV4-1 and TRBJ2-7; 9 bases map to TRBD1. The trim removed 0 bases at V and 3 bases at J, leaving 3 bases unmatched. The germline V gene encodes CDR1 MGHRA and CDR2 YSYEKL. The CDR3 sequence is 15 residues long. The DNA for the CDR3 is TGCGCCAGCAGCCAAGATAGGGGACAGGGCTACGAGCAGTACTTC. This codes for CASSQDRGQGYEQYF.

The rearrangement joins TRBV27 to TRBJ2-3; D possibly corresponds to TRBD1 (6 bases). Per germline, CDR1 MNHEY and CDR2 SMNVEV (reference sequence). CDR3 size: 16 residues. The V and J ends lost 2 bases and 1 base respectively, with 13 bases between them. CDR3 in amino acids: CASSLTPQGRTDTQYF. CDR3 nucleotides: TGTGCCAGCAGTTTAACCCCTCAGGGGCGCACAGATACGCAGTATTTT.

V and J are TRBV9 and TRBJ2-1, with D unclear. V gave up 4 bases and J gave up 5 bases, with 10 bases separating them. The CDR3 is 13 amino acids. CDR1 SGDLS and CDR2 YYNGEE come from the germline V gene. Here the CDR3 reads CASSIGRNNEQFF. CDR3 nucleotides: TGTGCCAGCAGCATCGGACGGAACAATGAGCAGTTCTTC.

J is TRBJ2-7 and V is TRBV10-3; D possibly corresponds to TRBD1 (5 bases). There are 14 residues in the CDR3. The V end was cut by 3 bases, the J end by 2 bases, with 11 bases between. The germline V gene encodes CDR1 ENHRY and CDR2 SYGVKD. Here the CDR3 DNA reads TGTGCCATCAGTGATGGGGCGGAGACCTACGAGCAGTACTTC. This encodes CAISDGAETYEQYF.

The chain couples TRBV27 to TRBJ2-3; 7 bases agree with TRBD1. V shed 3 bases, J shed 4 bases, and the junction held 10 bases outside the gene matches. Germline assignment: CDR1 MNHEY and CDR2 SMNVEV (reference sequence). This CDR3 spans 16 amino acids. CDR3: CASSFLRTGFPDTQYF. DNA for the CDR3: TGTGCCAGCAGTTTCCTTCGGACAGGCTTCCCAGATACGCAGTATTTT.

The chain carries TRBV6-5 and TRBJ1-2, with 12 bases fitting TRBD1. Germline loops: CDR1 MNHEY, CDR2 SVGAGI. This CDR3 spans 15 amino acids. V was pared by 2 bases and J by 7 bases, with 5 bases of the junction left unmatched. DNA for the CDR3: TGTGCCAGCAGTTACGCGGGACAGGGGGCGGTTGGCTACACCTTC. Protein: CASSYAGQGAVGYTF.

The table lists this clone with a count of one. This sequence joins TRBV27 and TRBJ2-1, with TRBD2 matching over 8 bases. The trim removed 4 bases at V and 8 bases at J, leaving 4 bases unmatched. This CDR3 contains 13 residues. Germline V gives CDR1 MNHEY, CDR2 SMNVEV (reference sequence). The CDR3 nucleotides read TGTGCCAGCAGTTGGATAGCGGGATATGAGCAGTTCTTC. It specifies CASSWIAGYEQFF.

This rearrangement joins TRBV2 to TRBJ1-1; possible D gene TRBD1, 6 bases. Germline-derived CDR1 and CDR2 are SNHLY and FYNNEI. Trimming removed 3 bases at V and 6 bases at J, with 14 bases between. The CDR3 sequence is 14 residues long. In DNA form, the CDR3 reads TGTGCCAGCAGTGATTTAGGGGGGCCCCCTGAAGCTTTCTTT. Encoded protein: CASSDLGGPPEAFF.

The chain employs TRBV4-3 and TRBJ2-7; possibly TRBD1 or TRBD2 for D (5 bases each). This CDR3 contains 17 residues. The V gene's germline CDR1 is LGHNA and CDR2 YSLEER. Trimming cost V 1 base and J 3 bases, with 19 bases left between them. CDR3 amino acids: CASSQVVGDGSVYEQYF. Here the CDR3 DNA reads TGCGCCAGCAGCCAAGTGGTCGGGGACGGCTCCGTCTACGAGCAGTACTTC.

V is TRBV28 and J is TRBJ2-7, with D perhaps matching TRBD1 (6 bases). V lost 6 bases, J lost 2 bases, and 14 bases lay in between. Per germline, CDR1 MDHEN and CDR2 SYDVKM. CDR3 size: 14 residues. The CDR3 DNA is TGTGCCAGCAGGGAGGACAGTATCCCCTACGAGCAGTACTTC. This encodes CASREDSIPYEQYF. Full variable domain (outside the CDR3, taken from reference TRBV28 and TRBJ2-7): DVKVTQSSRYLVKRTGEKVFLECVQDMDHENMFWYRQDPGLGLRLIYFSYDVKMKEKGDIPEGYSVSREKKERFSLILESASTNQTSMYLCASREDSIPYEQYFGPGTRLTVT.

The V and J genes are TRBV29-1 and TRBJ2-1; no reliable D call. Trimming removed 2 bases from V and 4 bases from J, with 6 bases in between. Germline assignment: CDR1 SQVTM and CDR2 ANQGSEA. CDR3 length: 12 amino acids. CDR3 loop: CSVEILYNEQFF. CDR3 DNA sequence: TGCAGCGTTGAAATCCTTTACAATGAGCAGTTCTTC.

This clone appeared once. This chain connects TRBV7-8 to TRBJ2-1, with TRBD2 identical over 10 bases. CDR1 and CDR2 from the germline V gene are SGHVS and FQNEAQ. Trimming removed 0 bases from V and 2 bases from J; junction bases left unmatched: 7. The CDR3 totals 18 residues. The CDR3 protein is CASSLALAGAVPYNEQFF. The DNA of the CDR3 is TGTGCCAGCAGCTTAGCTCTAGCGGGAGCAGTTCCCTACAATGAGCAGTTCTTC.

This clone has just a few counts. The chain uses TRBV6-5 and TRBJ1-2; D is uncertain. V gave up 2 bases and J gave up 8 bases, with 9 bases separating them. Germline values: CDR1 MNHEY, CDR2 SVGAGI. This CDR3 is 12 amino acids long. The CDR3 sequence: CASSYNGRGYTF. DNA of the CDR3: TGTGCCAGCAGTTACAACGGGCGGGGCTACACCTTC.

This chain links TRBV14 with TRBJ1-3, with D possibly TRBD1 on 5 matching bases. CDR1 and CDR2 from the germline V gene are SGHDN and FVKESK. V was trimmed by 2 bases and J by 1 base, leaving 9 bases between them. There are 15 residues in the CDR3. The CDR3 nucleotides read TGTGCCAGCAGCCAACAGGGCTGGTCTGGAAACACCATATATTTT. Encoded protein: CASSQQGWSGNTIYF.

The chain uses TRBV7-9 and TRBJ2-1; weak D call: TRBD2 (6 bases). The CDR3 is made up of 16 amino acids. Germline CDR1 is SEHNR and CDR2 is FQNEAQ (reference sequence). V was shortened by 2 bases and J by 0 bases, with 11 bases between the two germline ends. This CDR3 is CASSLLTGSSYNEQFF. In DNA form, the CDR3 reads TGTGCCAGCAGCTTATTAACCGGGAGCTCCTACAATGAGCAGTTCTTC.

V is TRBV27 and J is TRBJ1-2; 9 nucleotides line up with TRBD1. The CDR3 spans 17 residues. V was clipped by 6 bases and J by 2 bases; unmatched bases: 13. Looked up from germline, CDR1 is MNHEY and CDR2 is SMNVEV (reference sequence). This CDR3 is CASRPETGTGSNYGYTF. CDR3 nucleotides: TGTGCCAGCAGGCCTGAAACCGGGACAGGGTCCAACTATGGCTACACCTTC.

Remarks on this clone: Distinct nucleotide sequences in the sample also encode this CDR3. This chain connects TRBV28 to TRBJ1-5; 9 nucleotides line up with TRBD1. The CDR3 contains 14 residues. J gave up 4 bases and V 6 bases, and 4 bases lay outside the gene matches. CDR1 and CDR2 (germline): MDHEN, SYDVKM. The CDR3 nucleotides are TGTGCCAGCAGCCCCGGGACAGGGAATCAGCCCCAGCATTTT. As protein: CASSPGTGNQPQHF. Full variable domain (missing parts from reference TRBV28 and TRBJ1-5): DVKVTQSSRYLVKRTGEKVFLECVQDMDHENMFWYRQDPGLGLRLIYFSYDVKMKEKGDIPEGYSVSREKKERFSLILESASTNQTSMYLCASSPGTGNQPQHFGDGTRLSIL.